This T cell receptor beta chain stems from a study of cytomegalovirus exposure and HLA in healthy donors (dated by TCRdb to about 2017). General notes on the study: A later analysis indicated that the roughly 130 validation repertoires were generated on the platform also employed for the roughly 650 repertoires of the first cohort. The aim of the study was to test whether cataloging public T cell receptors could identify signatures of past pathogen exposure. In addition to the first cohort of roughly 700 subjects, a separate validation cohort of 130 or so different subjects was used. To predict cytomegalovirus infection status, the study combined high-throughput TCR immunosequencing, statistical association of individual TCRs with disease status, and machine learning. Overall study outcomes, separate from this receptor: The classifier was reported to diagnose cytomegalovirus status with high specificity and sensitivity in both the original cohort and the validation cohort. In vitro tests confirmed that a few of the cytomegalovirus-associated TCR beta chains recognize cytomegalovirus antigens. A later analysis lacked HLA typing for the validation cohort, so it scored co-occurrence in that cohort across all 110 or so repertoires. Subsequent analysis determined that TCRs grouped into clusters in the first cohort also showed a tendency toward co-occurrence across the 120 validation repertoires, and roughly 95% of cluster scores exceeded 0. The study listed 150 to 200 TCR beta chains as associated with cytomegalovirus. Most TCR sequences were observed very rarely across donors, whereas some public TCRs were present in many individuals. The authors suggested that the approach could potentially be extended to other disease states and immunological phenotypes.

There are 17 amino acids in the CDR3, from cysteine to phenylalanine inclusive. The kept DNA is CDR3 alone, 51 bases in frame from the first base. The germline V and J ends show losses of 4 bases and 0 bases respectively, and no gene match explains 8 bases of the junction. CDR1 LGHNA and CDR2 YNFKEQ were looked up in the germline V gene. The donors were included in the validation cohort of some 110 subjects, a group kept apart from the roughly 700-subject first cohort. Regarding this clone: Its specific antigen is unknown. Per-base quality was not reported, and no clone a single base away is much larger than it.

The library was built by means of the immunoSEQ multiplex PCR assay. As for the original processing: A statistical classification framework was developed to diagnose cytomegalovirus status using the catalog of TCR beta chain sequences. TCRdb mirrors the immuneACCESS table, restricted to in-frame sequences. Some clones are absent from its copies; in checked studies, under half trace to an unresolved V gene, and the reason for the others is unknown. That table supplies the V and J calls and clone size; D and trimming were determined from the DNA. Here the sample has about 120,000 clones; approximately 95% occur a single time. The leading ten clones occupy about 1.7% of the sample.

Specimen: PBMCs. The V and J genes are TRBV4-2 and TRBJ2-1; TRBD2 fits 8 bases in the junction. The source is a man younger than 35 in good health and CMV-seronegative. CDR3 reads: CASSRFVGTSSYNEQFF. The DNA sequence follows: TGTGCCAGCAGCCGGTTCGTAGGGACTAGCTCCTACAATGAGCAGTTCTTC.